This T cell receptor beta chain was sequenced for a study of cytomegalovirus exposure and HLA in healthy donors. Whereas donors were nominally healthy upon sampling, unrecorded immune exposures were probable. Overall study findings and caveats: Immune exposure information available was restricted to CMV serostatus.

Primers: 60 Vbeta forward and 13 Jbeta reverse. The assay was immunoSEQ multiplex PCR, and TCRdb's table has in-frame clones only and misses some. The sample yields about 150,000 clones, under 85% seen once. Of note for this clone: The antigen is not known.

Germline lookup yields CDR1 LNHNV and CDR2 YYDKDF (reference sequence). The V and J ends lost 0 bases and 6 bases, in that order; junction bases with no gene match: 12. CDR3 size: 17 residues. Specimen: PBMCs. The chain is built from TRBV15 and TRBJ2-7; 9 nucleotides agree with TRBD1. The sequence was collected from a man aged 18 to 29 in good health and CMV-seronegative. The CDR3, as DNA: TGTGCCACCAGCAGAGATTTGAAGGACAGGGGTTCGGGCGAGCAGTACTTC. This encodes CATSRDLKDRGSGEQYF.